Below are 18 T cell receptor beta chains sequenced from a single sample in a study of T cell repertoires in cytomegalovirus infection. Their cognate antigens are unknown. Using its own MiXCR run on the reads, TCRdb lists one record per CDR3 protein. The table lists approximately 65,000 distinct CDR3 sequences, 20% to 25% of them singletons. The sequencing here drew on CD8+ T cells from cultured PBMCs, taken from culture after CMV antigen stimulation. The source is a human donor in good health (CMV status not recorded). Some clones in this sample may be carry-over from other donors' samples.

At least ten counts were recorded for this clonotype. The genes are TRBV7-2 and TRBJ2-7; D call uncertain. The CDR3 consists of 13 residues. V was pared by 2 bases and J by 2 bases, with 7 bases between. The V gene's germline CDR1 is SGHTA and CDR2 FQGNSA. The CDR3 nucleotides read TGTGCCAGCAGCTTACGGGTTGCCTACGAGCAGTACTTC. Amino acids: CASSLRVAYEQYF.

This clonotype was counted between two and nine times. The chain carries TRBV11-2 and TRBJ1-2, with 7 bases that match TRBD1. The germline V gene has CDR1 SGHAT and CDR2 FQNNGV. This CDR3 contains 17 residues. Trimming cost V 0 bases and J 0 bases; bases outside gene matches: 7. The CDR3 nucleotides are TGTGCCAGCAGCTTAGAAGCAGGGGGAATAGCTAACTATGGCTACACCTTC. The encoded protein is CASSLEAGGIANYGYTF.

This clonotype was seen more than once but under ten times. The chain links TRBV6-6 to TRBJ2-7, with unresolved D. With 1 base removed from V and 5 bases from J, the gap between germline ends came to 9 bases. CDR1 and CDR2 (germline): MNHNY, SVGAGI (reference sequence). The CDR3 covers 13 residues. CDR3 region: CASSYYRDDEQYF. CDR3 coding DNA: TGTGCCAGCAGTTACTACAGAGACGACGAGCAGTACTTC.

The J gene is TRBJ2-2, the V gene TRBV7-2; D uncertain. The CDR3 totals 13 residues. V dropped 4 bases and J dropped 0 bases, with 3 bases sitting between them. The germline CDR1 and CDR2 sequences are SGHTA and FQGNSA. CDR3 loop: CASSSPNTGELFF. CDR3 nucleotides: TGTGCCAGCAGCTCTCCGAACACCGGGGAGCTGTTTTTT.

This clonotype was seen many times. CDR3 nucleotide sequence: TGTGCCAGCAGCGAACAGGGAGAGGGGTACGAGCAGTACTTC. It is translated as CASSEQGEGYEQYF. This chain links TRBV9 with TRBJ2-7, with D perhaps TRBD1 (6 bases). The CDR3 is 14 amino acids. Per the germline V gene, CDR1 is SGDLS and CDR2 is YYNGEE. With 3 bases removed from V and 4 bases from J, the gap between germline ends came to 14 bases.

Only a few counts were recorded for this clonotype. The V call is TRBV7-8, the J call TRBJ2-1; 9 bases are shared with TRBD2. The germline CDR1 and CDR2 sequences are SGHVS and FQNEAQ. CDR3 size: 16 residues. J lost 6 bases, V lost 4 bases, and 10 bases had no gene match. CDR3 residues: CASSSPTSGYPNEQFF. CDR3 DNA sequence: TGTGCCAGCAGCTCCCCAACTAGCGGGTATCCCAATGAGCAGTTCTTC.

In this sample, this clonotype turned up many times. The rearrangement uses TRBV28 and TRBJ2-3, with 7 positions matching TRBD1. J gave up 3 bases and V 3 bases, and 9 bases lay outside the gene matches. The germline gives CDR1 MDHEN, CDR2 SYDVKM. This CDR3 is built from 16 residues. The CDR3 DNA is TGTGCCAGCAGTTTTGAGGGGGCGAGGAGGACAGATACGCAGTATTTT. The encoded protein is CASSFEGARRTDTQYF.

The chain joins TRBV7-9 to TRBJ1-1, with D hard to call. V lost 5 bases to trimming and J lost 1 base, with 14 bases between them. CDR1 and CDR2 from the germline V gene are SEHNR and FQNEAQ (reference sequence). This CDR3 has 15 amino acids. The CDR3 spells CASSPPDGRNTEAFF. CDR3 in DNA: TGTGCCAGCAGCCCGCCCGACGGACGGAACACTGAAGCTTTCTTT.

The chain couples TRBV7-9 to TRBJ1-1, with 11 bases fitting TRBD1. Germline lookup yields CDR1 SEHNR and CDR2 FQNEAQ (reference sequence). V lost 6 bases, J lost 5 bases, and 5 bases stayed unmatched. The CDR3 length is 14 residues. The DNA of the CDR3 is TGTGCCAGCAGTGGACAGGGGGCTGTAACTGAAGCTTTCTTT. Translation gives CASSGQGAVTEAFF. Full variable domain (missing parts from reference TRBV7-9 and TRBJ1-1): DTGVSQNPRHKITKRGQNVTFRCDPISEHNRLYWYRQTLGQGPEFLTYFQNEAQLEKSRLLSDRFSAERPKGSFSTLEIQRTEQGDSAMYLCASSGQGAVTEAFFGQGTRLTVV.

This clonotype is medium-sized in the sample. The chain carries TRBV6-1 and TRBJ1-2; 7 nucleotides agree with TRBD1. CDR1 is MNHNS and CDR2 is SASEGT in the germline V gene. The CDR3 covers 14 residues. Losses at the gene ends were 5 bases for V and 6 bases for J; bases not matched to a gene: 9. CDR3 residues: CASSWGQSSDGYTF. In DNA form, the CDR3 reads TGTGCCAGCAGTTGGGGACAGTCCTCAGATGGCTACACCTTC.

This clonotype was observed a few times. V is TRBV6-6 and J is TRBJ1-1; 8 bases align to TRBD1. V dropped 0 bases and J dropped 3; count of bases not matched to a gene: 6. CDR3 length: 16 amino acids. Germline V gene lookup returns CDR1 MNHNY and CDR2 SVGAGI (reference sequence). CDR3 bases: TGTGCCAGCAGTTACTCGCTTGGACAGGGCCACACTGAAGCTTTCTTT. Amino acids: CASSYSLGQGHTEAFF.

This clonotype occurred a few times. The chain has TRBV29-1 and TRBJ1-1, with 8 bases that match TRBD1. The trim removed 1 base at V and 6 bases at J, leaving 4 bases unmatched. The CDR3 runs to 13 residues. Germline V lookup: CDR1 SQVTM, CDR2 ANQGSEA. The CDR3: CSVEGTGRPEAFF. As DNA, the CDR3 is TGCAGCGTTGAAGGGACAGGGAGACCTGAAGCTTTCTTT.

This clonotype occurred a few times. The chain employs TRBV7-9 and TRBJ1-1; TRBD1 matches at 9 bases. From germline, CDR1 is SEHNR and CDR2 FQNEAQ (reference sequence). V shed 1 base and J 11 bases; nucleotides not matched to a gene: 14. The length of the CDR3 is 16 residues. The DNA of the CDR3 is TGTGCCAGCAGCTTAGGAGAAGGAGGACAGGGGACAATGGCTTTCTTT. This translates into CASSLGEGGQGTMAFF.

V and J are TRBV4-3 and TRBJ2-5; the D gene is possibly TRBD1 (5 bases). CDR1 LGHNA and CDR2 YSLEER come from the germline V gene. Trimming removed 1 base from V and 2 bases from J, with 17 bases in between. CDR3 length equals 17 residues. This chain's CDR3 is CASSQVPGVGHQETQYF. For the CDR3, the DNA is TGCGCCAGCAGCCAAGTCCCTGGGGTTGGACATCAAGAGACCCAGTACTTC.

Here the CDR3 DNA reads TGTGCCAGCAGTGAATTAAACTTCAATGAGCAGTTCTTC. Amino acids: CASSELNFNEQFF. J is TRBJ2-1 and V is TRBV25-1; no reliable D call. V was pared by 1 base and J by 6 bases, with 7 bases between. CDR1 is MGHDK and CDR2 is SYGVNS in the germline V gene. The CDR3 contains 13 residues. Full variable domain (remainder filled in from reference TRBV25-1 and TRBJ2-1): EADIYQTPRYLVIGTGKKITLECSQTMGHDKMYWYQQDPGMELHLIHYSYGVNSTEKGDLSSESTVSRIRTEHFPLTLESARPSHTSQYLCASSELNFNEQFFGPGTRLTVL.

This rearrangement joins TRBV6-5 to TRBJ2-7; D possibly corresponds to TRBD1 (5 bases). Germline V gene data show CDR1 as MNHEY and CDR2 as SVGAGI. The length of the CDR3 is 12 residues. V shed 5 bases and J shed 2 bases, with 7 bases lying between them. DNA for the CDR3: TGTGCCAGCAGTACAGGTGCCTACGAGCAGTACTTC. This sequence encodes CASSTGAYEQYF.

This clonotype was seen more than once but under ten times. V is TRBV12-3 or TRBV12-4 and J is TRBJ2-7; D ambiguous. The CDR3 totals 13 residues. Trimming left V 4 bases short and J 7 bases short, with 14 bases between. As DNA, the CDR3 is TGTGCCAGCAGTTATATGGGGTCATTGGAGCAGTACTTC. This codes for CASSYMGSLEQYF.

The chain is built from TRBV7-9 and TRBJ1-5; D not certain. The ends were cut back, 6 bases at V and 4 bases at J, with 13 bases in the middle. The CDR3 contains 14 residues. Germline CDR1 SEHNR, CDR2 FQNEAQ (reference sequence). DNA for the CDR3: TGTGCCAGCAGTCATGACGGGGTTAATCAGCCCCAGCATTTT. This translates into CASSHDGVNQPQHF.